Sequencing of this T cell receptor beta chain was carried out in a study of tumor-infiltrating lymphocytes in oesophageal squamous cell carcinoma. TCRdb re-derived calls from the PCR reads in MiXCR, one entry per CDR3 protein. The table has 15,000 to 20,000 distinct CDR3 sequences, 40% to 55% seen once. With 5 bases removed from V and 2 bases from J, the gap between germline ends came to 18 bases. CDR3 length: 16 residues. Germline CDR1 is SGHVS and CDR2 is FNYEAQ. The source is a male donor with esophageal squamous cell carcinoma. J is TRBJ2-5 and V is TRBV7-6, with D possibly called TRBD1 or TRBD2 (5 bases each). The sequencing input was esophageal tumor tissue. CDR3 in amino acids: CASSPRDLRAQETQYF. The CDR3 region has the DNA TGTGCCAGCAGCCCTCGGGACCTCCGGGCACAAGAGACCCAGTACTTC.